These 4 T cell receptor beta chains came from one sample sequenced in a study of T cell responses to AZD1222 COVID-19 vaccine. Assay: immunoSEQ multiplex PCR; the TCRdb copy retains only in-frame clones and omits some. This table has approximately 80,000 clones, around 90% appearing once. The starting material was peripheral blood, obtained on day 0 of AZD1222 vaccination. The receptors stem from an adult in good health.

V gene TRBV19 combines with J gene TRBJ1-6; no definite D call. Trimming pared 9 bases from V and 9 bases from J, leaving 12 bases between. Germline V CDR1 and CDR2: LNHDA, SQIVND (reference sequence). The CDR3 spans 12 residues. The CDR3 nucleotides are TGTGCCAGCTCGGACCCCGCTTCACCCCTCCACTTT. Its protein is CASSDPASPLHF.

This rearrangement joins TRBV5-8 to TRBJ2-7; no clear D. This CDR3 spans 13 amino acids. Trimming took 0 bases from V and 6 from J, leaving 10 bases between them. Germline loops: CDR1 SGHTS, CDR2 YDEGEE. The CDR3 region is CASSLGPMSEQYF. DNA for the CDR3: TGTGCCAGCAGCTTGGGGCCGATGAGCGAGCAGTACTTC.

The chain couples TRBV28 to TRBJ1-2; perhaps TRBD1 as D (5 bases). This CDR3 is built from 15 residues. Trimming took 2 bases from V and 4 from J, leaving 14 bases between them. Germline CDR1 and CDR2: MDHEN and SYDVKM. DNA of the CDR3: TGTGCCAGCAGTTTAGGGGCGCTAGACCGCTATGGCTACACCTTC. Translating it yields CASSLGALDRYGYTF.

The J gene is TRBJ2-7, the V gene TRBV6-6; D perhaps matches TRBD2 (6 bases). Trimming stripped 0 bases from V and 2 bases from J, with 11 bases between. This CDR3 comprises 15 residues. The germline V gene encodes CDR1 MNHNY and CDR2 SVGAGI (reference sequence). CDR3 in DNA: TGTGCCAGCAGTTACTCCCTAGCGCCCACCTACGAGCAGTACTTC. Its protein is CASSYSLAPTYEQYF.